These 6 T cell receptor beta chains originate from one sample sequenced in a study of shared clonotypes between healthy human individuals. Some clones are missing from TCRdb's copy, which holds only in-frame ones; the method was immunoSEQ multiplex PCR. The data show 2,100,000 or so clones, nearly 97% seen once. Sequencing input: naive CD4+ T cells sorted from blood. As for subset: CD45RA+ positively selected. Receptors were obtained from a man younger than 35 in good health.

J is TRBJ1-5 and V is TRBV27; TRBD1 matches at 7 bases. The CDR3 length is 14 residues. The germline CDR1 and CDR2 sequences are MNHEY and SMNVEV (reference sequence). The V and J ends lost 3 bases and 9 bases, in that order; junction bases with no gene match: 8. CDR3 coding DNA: TGTGCCAGCAGTTTGGGACAGACCGCATGGCCCCAGCATTTT. As protein: CASSLGQTAWPQHF.

The chain has TRBV5-5 and TRBJ2-1; 13 bases fit TRBD2. Trimming cost V 2 bases and J 1 base; bases outside gene matches: 12. The CDR3 contains 20 residues. Germline loops: CDR1 SGHKS, CDR2 YYEKEE (reference sequence). The CDR3 DNA sequence: TGTGCCAGCAGCTTAAGATCCGGGACTAGCGGGATCGGGTCCTACAATGAGCAGTTCTTC. It translates to CASSLRSGTSGIGSYNEQFF.

The chain has TRBV28 and TRBJ1-4; 8 positions agree with TRBD1. The CDR3 is made up of 14 amino acids. V shed 7 bases and J 7 bases; nucleotides not matched to a gene: 8. CDR1 is MDHEN, CDR2 SYDVKM, per germline. The CDR3 loop is CASTPGGVVEKLFF. The CDR3 region has the DNA TGTGCCAGCACCCCAGGGGGCGTTGTTGAAAAACTGTTTTTT.

CDR3 DNA sequence: TGTGCCAGCTCACCACCGAACAGGGGCAACTATGGCTACACCTTC. It codes for CASSPPNRGNYGYTF. The chain couples TRBV18 to TRBJ1-2; 7 positions match TRBD1. This CDR3 spans 15 amino acids. V dropped 0 bases and J dropped 2; count of bases not matched to a gene: 3. From germline, CDR1 is KGHSH and CDR2 LQKENI.

This clone was found once. The genes are TRBV6-1 and TRBJ1-4; the match to TRBD1 covers 9 bases. The CDR3 extends over 15 amino acids. Germline assignment: CDR1 MNHNS and CDR2 SASEGT. V lost 8 bases to trimming and J lost 8 bases; unmatched junction nucleotides: 12. CDR3 in DNA: TGTGCCAGCCGCCGGGACAGGGAAGTTCGAGAAAAACTGTTTTTT. Protein sequence: CASRRDREVREKLFF.

The rearrangement uses TRBV4-1 and TRBJ1-4; no clear D. The CDR3 has 15 residues. CDR1 and CDR2 from the germline V gene are MGHRA and YSYEKL. The V gene lost 6 bases and the J gene lost 5 bases, with 16 bases spanning the gap. The chain's CDR3 is CASSQTGAANEKLFF. In DNA, the CDR3 is TGCGCCAGCAGTCAGACCGGCGCGGCCAATGAAAAACTGTTTTTT.